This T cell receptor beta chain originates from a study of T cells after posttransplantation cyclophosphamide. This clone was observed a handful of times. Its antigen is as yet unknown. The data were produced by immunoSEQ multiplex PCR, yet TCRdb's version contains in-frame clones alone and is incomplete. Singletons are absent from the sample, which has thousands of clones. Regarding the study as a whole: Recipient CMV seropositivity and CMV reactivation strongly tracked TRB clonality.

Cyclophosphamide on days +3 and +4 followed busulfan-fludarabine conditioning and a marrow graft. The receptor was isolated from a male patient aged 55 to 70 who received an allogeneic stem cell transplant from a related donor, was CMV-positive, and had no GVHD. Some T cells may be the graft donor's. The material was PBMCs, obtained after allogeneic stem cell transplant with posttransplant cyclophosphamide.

In DNA, the CDR3 is TGTGCCAGCAGCCGGGACAGGGCCCTTTTCTATGGCTACACCTTC. Its translation: CASSRDRALFYGYTF. The J gene is TRBJ1-2, the V gene TRBV28; 9 nucleotides align to TRBD1. V lost 6 bases to trimming and J lost 4 bases; unmatched junction nucleotides: 9. The CDR3 spans 15 residues. The germline V gene encodes CDR1 MDHEN and CDR2 SYDVKM.